This TCR beta chain was observed in a study of PD-L1 blockade in urothelial cancer. Overall study context: Most patients, about 85% of the roughly 30, were males with bladder-origin cancer. T cells were recovered from blood samples at a median of 141,255. Study results and caveats: Lower than median blood TCR clonality before treatment predicted better survival.

Data came from immunoSEQ multiplex PCR; TCRdb stores just in-frame clones and leaves some out. Among 85,000 to 95,000 clones listed, around 92% were seen once. On this clone: Its specificity is not known.

Losses at the gene ends were 5 bases for V and 4 bases for J; bases not matched to a gene: 5. CDR1 SGHDN and CDR2 FVKESK come from the germline V gene. This CDR3 contains 14 residues. The time point denotes: pretreatment peripheral blood. The source material was PBMCs, sampled around atezolizumab (anti-PD-L1) treatment. This sequence joins TRBV14 and TRBJ1-1, with 9 bases identical to TRBD1. The clonotype originates from a woman over 75 with urothelial cancer. The CDR3 region is CASSSLTGGTEAFF. CDR3 in DNA: TGTGCCAGCAGCTCTTTGACAGGGGGCACTGAAGCTTTCTTT.